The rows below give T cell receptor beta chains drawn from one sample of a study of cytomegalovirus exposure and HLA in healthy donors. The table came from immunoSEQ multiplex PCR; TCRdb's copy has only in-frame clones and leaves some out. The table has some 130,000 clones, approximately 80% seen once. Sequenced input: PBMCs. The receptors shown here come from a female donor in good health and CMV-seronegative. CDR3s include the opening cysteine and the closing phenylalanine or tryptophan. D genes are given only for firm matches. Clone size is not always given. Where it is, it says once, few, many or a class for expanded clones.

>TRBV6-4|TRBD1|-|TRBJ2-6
TGTGCCAGCAGTGAATCCGACAGGGAGAGCTCTGGGGCCAACGTCCTGACTTTC
CASSESDRESSGANVLTF
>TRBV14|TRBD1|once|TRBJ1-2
TGTGCCAGCAGCCAAGAAGGACAGGGGCCATATGGCTACACCTTC
CASSQEGQGPYGYTF
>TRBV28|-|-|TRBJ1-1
TGTGCCAGCAGTTCAAGCGGGACTGCCAGGCCTGAAGCTTTCTTT
CASSSSGTARPEAFF
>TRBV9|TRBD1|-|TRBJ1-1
TGTGCCAGCAGCGGGGGACAGGGAAGAACTGAAGCTTTCTTT
CASSGGQGRTEAFF
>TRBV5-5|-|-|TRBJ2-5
TGTGCCAGCAGCTTGGGACCCCAGGAACCAGAGACCCAGTACTTC
CASSLGPQEPETQYF
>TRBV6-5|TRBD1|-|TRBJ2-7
TGTGCCAGCAGTTACCCCGGACAGGGATGGTACGAGCAGTACTTC
CASSYPGQGWYEQYF
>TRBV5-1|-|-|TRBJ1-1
TGCGCCAGCAGCTTGGGCGGGGAACGGGGAGCTTTCTTT
CASSLGGERGAFF
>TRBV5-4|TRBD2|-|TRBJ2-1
TGTGCCAGCAGCTTTAAGCGGGAGGGAGTCTCCTACAATGAGCAGTTCTTC
CASSFKREGVSYNEQFF
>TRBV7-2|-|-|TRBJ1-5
TGTGCCAGCAGCTCATGGACAGCAAGCAATCAGCCCCAGCATTTT
CASSSWTASNQPQHF
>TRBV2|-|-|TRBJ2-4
TGTGCCAGCATGGACAGTCTAGCCAAAAACATTCAGTACTTC
CASMDSLAKNIQYF
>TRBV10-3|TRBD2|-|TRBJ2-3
TGTGCCATCAGTGAGTTTCAGGGAGGGAGCACAGATACGCAGTATTTT
CAISEFQGGSTDTQYF
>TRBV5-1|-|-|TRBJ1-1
TGCGCCAGCAGCCCGAGGCACGAACCAGACACTGAAGCTTTCTTT
CASSPRHEPDTEAFF
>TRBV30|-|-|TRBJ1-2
TGTGCCTGGAGTGTAACAGTCTATGGCTACACCTTC
CAWSVTVYGYTF
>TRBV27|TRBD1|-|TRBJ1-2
TGTGCCAGCAGTTTCACAGGGGGCAATGGCTACACCTTC
CASSFTGGNGYTF
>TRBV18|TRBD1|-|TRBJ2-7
TGTGCCAGCTCACATGGGACAGTTTACGAGCGGTACTTC
CASSHGTVYERYF
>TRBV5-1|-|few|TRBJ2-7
TGCGCCAGCAGCTTGAACGGCGAGCAGTACTTC
CASSLNGEQYF
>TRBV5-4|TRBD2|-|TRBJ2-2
TGTGCCAGCAGCTTCCTAGCGGGAGGGGCCGGGGAGCTGTTTTTT
CASSFLAGGAGELFF
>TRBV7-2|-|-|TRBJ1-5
TGTGCCAGCAGCTCACAGGGTTCAGGACAGCCCCAGCATTTT
CASSSQGSGQPQHF
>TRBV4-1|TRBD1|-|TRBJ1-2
TGCGCCAGCAGCCAGCGGCAGGGGGCTATGGGTAACTATGGCTACACCTTC
CASSQRQGAMGNYGYTF
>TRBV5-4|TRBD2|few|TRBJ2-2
TGTGCCAGCACCAACCCTGGGAGGGTCGACGGGGAGCTGTTTTTT
CASTNPGRVDGELFF
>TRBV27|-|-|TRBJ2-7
TGTGCCAGCAGTCGAGCGCTTTCCTACGAGCAGTACTTC
CASSRALSYEQYF
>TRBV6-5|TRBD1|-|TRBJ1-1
TGTGCCAGCAATAGGGACAGGGGATCGAACACTGAAGCTTTCTTT
CASNRDRGSNTEAFF
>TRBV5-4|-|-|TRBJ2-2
TGTGCCAGCAGCCAACTAGGCGCCGGGGAGCTGTTTTTT
CASSQLGAGELFF
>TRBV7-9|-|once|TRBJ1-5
TGTGCCAGCAGCTCTGACAAGAGGGTCAATAGCAATCAGCCCCAGCATTTT
CASSSDKRVNSNQPQHF
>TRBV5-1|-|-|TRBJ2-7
TGCGCCAGCAGCTTGGATTTAGCTCATACGCACTTC
CASSLDLAHTHF
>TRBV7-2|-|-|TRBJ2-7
TGTGCCAGCAGCTTTAGGGGCACTTTCAACGAGCAGTACTTC
CASSFRGTFNEQYF
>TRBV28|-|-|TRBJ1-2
TGTGCCAGCGCCCCGCCGGGGAATAGTTACTATGGCTACACCTTC
CASAPPGNSYYGYTF
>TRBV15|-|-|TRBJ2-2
TGTGCCACCAGCAGAGGGGGCGAGAACACCGGGGAGCTGTTTTTT
CATSRGGENTGELFF
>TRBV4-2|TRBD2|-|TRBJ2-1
TGTGCCAGCAGCCAGAGACTAGCAGAAATCTACAATGAGCAGTTCTTC
CASSQRLAEIYNEQFF